What follows is one TCR beta chain and its context. Its antigen remains unknown. This CDR3 region has 13 residues. Trimming pared 4 bases from V and 8 bases from J, leaving 13 bases between. Looked up from germline, CDR1 is LNHNV and CDR2 is YYDKDF (reference sequence). TCRdb keeps only in-frame clones here, not all; method: immunoSEQ multiplex PCR. The sample carries about 88,000 clones, 85% to 90% recorded once. The data stem from a study of OX40 agonist ivuxolimab in advanced cancers. Whole-study context: Melanoma, hepatocellular carcinoma, head and neck or renal cell cancer occurred in dose-escalation patients. Notes on the study in general: Relative to CD4+, CD8+ T cells held more expanded clones on average.

The material sequenced was CD4+ or CD8+ T cells sorted from blood, taken in a trial of the OX40 agonist ivuxolimab. J is TRBJ2-3 and V is TRBV15; D not resolved. The source is an adult with an advanced solid tumor such as melanoma, head and neck, liver or kidney cancer. This CDR3 is CATSTGGVPTQYF. The CDR3 coding sequence is TGTGCCACCAGCACCGGTGGAGTACCTACGCAGTATTTT. Full variable domain (missing parts from reference TRBV15 and TRBJ2-3): DAMVIQNPRYQVTQFGKPVTLSCSQTLNHNVMYWYQQKSSQAPKLLFHYYDKDFNNEADTPDNFQSRRPNTSFCFLDIRSPGLGDTAMYLCATSTGGVPTQYFGPGTRLTVL.